These 12 T cell receptor beta chains were all obtained from the same sample, sequenced in a study of T cell responses to AZD1222 COVID-19 vaccine. Only in-frame clones appear in the TCRdb table, and some are missing; sequencing was by immunoSEQ multiplex PCR. Among approximately 100,000 clones, around 87% were seen once, and the ten largest hold 10% to 15%. The sequencing used peripheral blood, collected on day 0 of AZD1222 vaccination. The receptor set was obtained from an adult in good health.

The chain joins TRBV12-1 to TRBJ2-1; TRBD2 is the table's D call and was not checked against the DNA. TRBV12-1 is deemed a pseudogene. The CDR3 runs 16 residues. The CDR3 reads CASSPPGLLPHNEQFF. The CDR3 nucleotides read TGTGCCAGCAGCCCGCCGGGACTCCTTCCCCACAATGAGCAGTTCTTC.

V usage is TRBV24-1 and J usage is TRBJ1-5; D perhaps matches TRBD1 (6 bases). Trimming left V 6 bases short and J 6 bases short, with 14 bases between. The length of the CDR3 is 14 residues. CDR1 and CDR2 from the germline V gene are KGHDR and SFDVKD. This chain's CDR3 is CATSLGGLGQPQHF. DNA of the CDR3: TGTGCCACCAGTTTAGGGGGGCTTGGTCAGCCCCAGCATTTT.

This rearrangement joins TRBV5-4 to TRBJ1-1, with unresolved D. This CDR3 has 14 amino acids. CDR1 is SGHNT and CDR2 is YYREEE in the germline V gene (reference sequence). For the CDR3, the DNA is TGTGCAGACACGATCCCGGGGATGAACACTGAAGCTTTCTTT. Amino acid sequence: CADTIPGMNTEAFF.

The genes are TRBV6-2 or TRBV6-3 and TRBJ2-1, with TRBD2 matching 7 bases. This CDR3 is built from 11 residues. Germline CDR1 and CDR2: MNHEY and SVGEGT. V was pared by 3 bases and J by 13 bases, with 3 bases of the junction left unmatched. DNA of the CDR3: TGTGCCAGCAGTTATAGCGGGCTACAGTTCTTC. It specifies CASSYSGLQFF.

The chain combines TRBV2 with TRBJ2-7, with D unclear. Between the trimmed V and J ends, which lost 6 bases and 3 bases, there was a span of 15 bases. The V gene's germline CDR1 is SNHLY and CDR2 FYNNEI. The CDR3 spans 14 residues. The chain's CDR3 is CASSPVPANYEQYF. The CDR3 nucleotides read TGTGCCAGCAGCCCCGTTCCCGCCAACTACGAGCAGTACTTC.

This sequence joins TRBV27 and TRBJ1-4; D is perhaps TRBD1 (6 bases). The germline V gene encodes CDR1 MNHEY and CDR2 SMNVEV (reference sequence). CDR3 length equals 16 residues. The V end lost 6 bases, the J end lost 0 bases, and 14 bases lay between the germline ends. CDR3 in DNA: TGTGCCAGCAGCCAGGGGATCACTACAACTAATGAAAAACTGTTTTTT. Its protein product is CASSQGITTTNEKLFF.

The chain couples TRBV28 to TRBJ2-7; TRBD2 agrees at 11 bases. The CDR3 covers 15 residues. V lost 3 bases to trimming and J lost 6 bases; unmatched junction nucleotides: 7. Germline V lookup: CDR1 MDHEN, CDR2 SYDVKM. CDR3 residues: CASSFMTSGTPEQYF. CDR3 in DNA: TGTGCCAGCAGTTTCATGACTAGCGGGACCCCCGAGCAGTACTTC.

The rearrangement joins TRBV18 to TRBJ2-7; D call uncertain. The CDR3 consists of 15 residues. The germline V gene has CDR1 KGHSH and CDR2 LQKENI. V was clipped by 6 bases and J by 3 bases, with 18 bases between them. The CDR3 DNA reads as TGTGCCAGCTCGCCCGTCACCGGATCTCGCTACGAGCAGTACTTC. It specifies CASSPVTGSRYEQYF.

This rearrangement joins TRBV6-5 to TRBJ1-2, with a tentative D call TRBD1 (5 bases). V was trimmed by 5 bases and J by 0 bases, leaving 13 bases between them. CDR3 size: 15 residues. CDR1 MNHEY and CDR2 SVGAGI come from the germline V gene. CDR3: CASSTGQGPNYGYTF. Written as DNA, the CDR3 is TGTGCCAGCAGTACTGGGCAGGGACCTAACTATGGCTACACCTTC.

V usage is TRBV24-1 and J usage is TRBJ1-1; a possible D gene is TRBD1 (5 bases). The CDR3 length is 15 residues. The germline V and J ends were trimmed by 2 bases and 7 bases, with 16 bases remaining between them. Germline V gene sequence: CDR1 KGHDR, CDR2 SFDVKD. This chain's CDR3 is CATSDSVKGDSEAFF. CDR3 nucleotide sequence: TGTGCCACCAGTGATTCGGTCAAAGGGGATAGTGAAGCTTTCTTT.

The V call is TRBV27, the J call TRBJ2-7; no firm D call. The CDR3 runs to 14 residues. Trimming removed 6 bases from V and 1 base from J, with 13 bases in between. Germline lookup yields CDR1 MNHEY and CDR2 SMNVEV (reference sequence). CDR3 coding DNA: TGTGCCAGCAGAATAACCTTTTCTTCCTACGAGCAGTACTTC. This gives the protein CASRITFSSYEQYF.

The V and J genes are TRBV5-1 and TRBJ2-5, with D possibly being TRBD1 (6 bases). CDR3 length: 13 residues. The germline CDR1 and CDR2 sequences are SGHRS and YFSETQ. V lost 3 bases and J lost 5, with 11 bases in between. CDR3: CASSSPQGETQYF. The CDR3 DNA follows: TGCGCCAGCAGCTCCCCGCAGGGGGAGACCCAGTACTTC. Combining the CDR3 with reference TRBV5-1 and TRBJ2-5 gives the whole variable domain KAGVTQTPRYLIKTRGQQVTLSCSPISGHRSVSWYQQTPGQGLQFLFEYFSETQRNKGNFPGRFSGRQFSNSRSEMNVSTLELGDSALYLCASSSPQGETQYFGPGTRLLVL.